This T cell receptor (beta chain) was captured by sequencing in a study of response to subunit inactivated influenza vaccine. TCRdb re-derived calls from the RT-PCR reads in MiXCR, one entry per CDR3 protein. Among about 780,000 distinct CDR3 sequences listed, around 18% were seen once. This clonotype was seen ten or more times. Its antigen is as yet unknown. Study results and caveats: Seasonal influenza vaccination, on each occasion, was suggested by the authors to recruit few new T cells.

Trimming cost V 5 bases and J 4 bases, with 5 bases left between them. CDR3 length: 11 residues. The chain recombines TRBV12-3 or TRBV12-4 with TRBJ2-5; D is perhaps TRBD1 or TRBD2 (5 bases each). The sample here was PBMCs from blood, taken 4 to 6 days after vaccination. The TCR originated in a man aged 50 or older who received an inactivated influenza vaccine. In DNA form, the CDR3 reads TGTGCCAGCAGTGGGGGAGAGACCCAGTACTTC. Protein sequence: CASSGGETQYF.